This entry lists 6 T cell receptor beta chains sequenced from one sample in a study of radiation and T cells in renal cell carcinoma (dated by TCRdb to between 2020 and 2021). In the paper's terms, the time point label means: baseline pretreatment blood. According to the study, the label for this sample's treatment or condition signals: 15 Gy SBRT to primary tumor, nephrectomy 4 weeks later. Receptors were amplified or captured by the immunoSEQ multiplex PCR assay. This immuneACCESS table, as held by TCRdb, lists in-frame sequences with V and J called but not all clones. Of the missing ones, under half trace to an unresolved V gene in checked studies; the others have no known cause. Across this sample there are about 150,000 clones, with 70% to 90% seen only once. The ten most abundant clones make up more than 10% of the sample. The sequencing used blood, collected from a patient whose treatment included radiotherapy and nephrectomy. Receptors originate from a woman aged 50 to 65 with renal cell carcinoma.

The chain couples TRBV10-3 to TRBJ2-6; D not resolved. The V gene's germline CDR1 is ENHRY and CDR2 SYGVKD. The CDR3 extends over 17 amino acids. Trimming shortened V by 2 bases and J by 0 bases, and 11 bases separated the two germline ends. CDR3 DNA sequence: TGTGCCATCAGTGAGGGACCCGCGGTCTCTGGGGCCAACGTCCTGACTTTC. It specifies CAISEGPAVSGANVLTF.

V usage is TRBV5-1 and J usage is TRBJ2-7; 14 bases line up with TRBD2. This CDR3 region has 17 residues. The V segment lost 3 bases and the J segment 2 bases; nucleotides outside the gene matches: 7. Germline CDR1 SGHRS, CDR2 YFSETQ. This CDR3 reads CASSYEGLAGGAYEQYF. The CDR3 bases are TGCGCCAGCAGCTATGAAGGACTAGCGGGGGGCGCCTACGAGCAGTACTTC.

This chain joins TRBV27 and TRBJ2-5, with 11 positions matching TRBD1. This CDR3 region has 15 residues. The ends lost 5 bases at V and 5 bases at J; junction bases unmatched: 7. CDR1 is MNHEY, CDR2 SMNVEV, per germline (reference sequence). CDR3 sequence: CASSPGTGGRETQYF. The CDR3 region has the DNA TGTGCCAGCAGTCCTGGGACAGGGGGACGCGAGACCCAGTACTTC.

V usage is TRBV7-8 and J usage is TRBJ1-3; D is ambiguous. There are 16 residues in the CDR3. The germline V gene has CDR1 SGHVS and CDR2 FQNEAQ. Between the trimmed V and J ends, which lost 1 base and 0 bases, there was a span of 10 bases. Written as DNA, the CDR3 is TGTGCCAGCAGCTTAGTCGGACTAAGCTCTGGAAACACCATATATTTT. Its protein is CASSLVGLSSGNTIYF. Using reference TRBV7-8 and TRBJ1-3 for the parts outside the CDR3, the full variable domain is GAGVSQSPRYKVAKRGQDVALRCDPISGHVSLFWYQQALGQGPEFLTYFQNEAQLDKSGLPSDRFFAERPEGSVSTLKIQRTQQEDSAVYLCASSLVGLSSGNTIYFGEGSWLTVV.

This clone was seen only once. The rearrangement uses TRBV6-1 and TRBJ1-1; no firm D call. V shed 5 bases and J shed 1 base, with 8 bases lying between them. The CDR3 runs to 13 residues. CDR1 MNHNS and CDR2 SASEGT come from the germline V gene. The CDR3 nucleotides are TGTGCCAGCAGTAGTCCCCCGAACACTGAAGCTTTCTTT. It specifies CASSSPPNTEAFF.

The V and J genes are TRBV2 and TRBJ2-4; possibly TRBD1 for D (6 bases). V was pared by 6 bases and J by 1 base, with 16 bases between. This CDR3 region has 16 residues. CDR1 is SNHLY and CDR2 is FYNNEI in the germline V gene. The CDR3 is CASRARGGLAKNIQYF. CDR3 sequence (DNA): TGTGCCAGCAGGGCCAGGGGCGGTCTGGCCAAAAACATTCAGTACTTC.